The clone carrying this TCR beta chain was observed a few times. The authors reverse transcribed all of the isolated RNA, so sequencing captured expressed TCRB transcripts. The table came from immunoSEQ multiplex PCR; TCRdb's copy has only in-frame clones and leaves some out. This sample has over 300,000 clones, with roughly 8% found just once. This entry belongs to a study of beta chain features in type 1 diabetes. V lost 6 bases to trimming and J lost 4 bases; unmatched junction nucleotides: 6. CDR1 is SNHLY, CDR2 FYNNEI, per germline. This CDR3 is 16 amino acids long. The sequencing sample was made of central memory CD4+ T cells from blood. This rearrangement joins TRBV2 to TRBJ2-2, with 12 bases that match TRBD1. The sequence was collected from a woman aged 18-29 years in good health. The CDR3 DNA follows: TGTGCCAGCAGGGAGGGGACAGGGGGCACCACCGGGGAGCTGTTTTTT. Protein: CASREGTGGTTGELFF.